This T cell receptor (beta chain) was documented in a study of T cells after yellow fever vaccination. V dropped 6 bases and J dropped 0; count of bases not matched to a gene: 8. This CDR3 contains 16 residues. Per the germline V gene, CDR1 is MNHNY and CDR2 is SVGAGI (reference sequence). Each CDR3 protein gets one entry after TCRdb re-called the 5' RACE reads with MiXCR. The sample comprises 250,000 to 350,000 distinct CDR3 sequences, approximately 4.3% of which are singletons, and approximately 19% rests with the top ten. This clonotype appeared a few times. The chain carries TRBV6-6 and TRBJ1-3; 7 positions match TRBD1. The TCR was taken from a man between 18 and 29 years old who received the YFV17D yellow fever vaccine. The sample here was PBMCs, taken 15 days after the yellow fever booster vaccination. CDR3 in DNA: TGTGCCAGCAGAACCCCAGGGGGAAGCTCTGGAAACACCATATATTTT. This gives the protein CASRTPGGSSGNTIYF.